A selection of T cell receptor beta chains follows, all from one sample in a study of T cell changes during pregnancy in multiple sclerosis. Only in-frame clones appear in the TCRdb table, and some are missing; sequencing was by immunoSEQ multiplex PCR. Of tens of thousands of clones listed, 91% were seen once; the top ten hold approximately 1.5%. Sequenced material: peripheral blood, taken after pregnancy. The receptors originated from a female donor in good health, enrolled as a control in a pregnancy study. The CDR3 runs from the conserved cysteine through the conserved F or W. D genes are given only for firm matches. Clone size, where shown, is once, few, many, or a class for clones that have expanded.

TRBV6-6,TRBJ1-1,NA,NA,TGTGCCAGCAGTTACTCGAGTAAAGGGGCGGATTCCGAAGCTTTCTTT,CASSYSSKGADSEAFF
TRBV4-2,TRBJ2-7,NA,NA,TGTGCCAGCAGCCCGGGAACCCACGAGCAGTACTTC,CASSPGTHEQYF
TRBV4-1,TRBJ1-1,NA,NA,TGCGCCAGCAGCCAAGGGCTTCTGAACACTGAAGCTTTCTTT,CASSQGLLNTEAFF
TRBV5-1,TRBJ2-2,NA,NA,TGCGCCAGCAGTACCCCAGGGTTTGACACCGGGGAGCTGTTTTTT,CASSTPGFDTGELFF
TRBV11-2,TRBJ2-7,NA,NA,TGTGCCAGCAGCCCCCGGCAGGGGCCGTACGAGCAGTACTTC,CASSPRQGPYEQYF
TRBV29-1,TRBJ2-3,NA,TRBD1,TGCAGCGCCGAAGGGGGCCCTAGGGCAGATACGCAGTATTTT,CSAEGGPRADTQYF
TRBV13,TRBJ2-7,once,TRBD2,TGTGCCAGCAGCTTAGCGGCTAGCGGGGGGGCGTACGAGCAGTACTTC,CASSLAASGGAYEQYF
TRBV10-3,TRBJ1-1,once,NA,TGTGCCATCAGGCCTGCGAAAATGAACACTGAAGCTTTCTTT,CAIRPAKMNTEAFF
TRBV6-1,TRBJ2-7,NA,NA,TGTGCCAGCAGTGCAGGGTCCTCCTACGAGCAGTACTTC,CASSAGSSYEQYF
TRBV6-5,TRBJ1-1,NA,NA,TGTGCCAGCAAATCCGGCAGGTCCGAAAACACTGAAGCTTTCTTT,CASKSGRSENTEAFF